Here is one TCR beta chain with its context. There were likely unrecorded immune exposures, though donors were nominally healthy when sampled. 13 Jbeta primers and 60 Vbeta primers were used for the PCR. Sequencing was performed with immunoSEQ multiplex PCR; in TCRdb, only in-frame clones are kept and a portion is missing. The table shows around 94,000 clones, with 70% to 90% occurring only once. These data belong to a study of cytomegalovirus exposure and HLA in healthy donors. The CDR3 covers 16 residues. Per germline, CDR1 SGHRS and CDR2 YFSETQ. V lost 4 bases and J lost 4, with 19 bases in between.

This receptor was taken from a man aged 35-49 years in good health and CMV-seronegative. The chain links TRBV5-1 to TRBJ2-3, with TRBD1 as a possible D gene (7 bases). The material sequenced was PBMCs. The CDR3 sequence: CASSPLARGEADTQYF. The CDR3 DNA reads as TGCGCCAGCAGCCCATTAGCCAGGGGGGAGGCAGATACGCAGTATTTT.